This entry is about one TCR beta chain. As yet, its antigen is unknown. Each donor's blood draw was around 9.1 milliliters of peripheral blood. CDR1 and CDR2 (germline): MNHEY, SMNVEV (reference sequence). The CDR3 loop spans 17 amino acids. V shed 6 bases, J shed 5 bases, and the junction held 15 bases outside the gene matches. This record belongs to a study of blood T cells in healthy people across ages. Study-wide results and caveats: Roughly linearly, TCR beta diversity per million T cells fell as age increased. Across samples, TCR beta diversity tracked strongly with naive T cell percentage.

Using a J-beta primer mix together with a sample-barcoded 5' primer, a second PCR was run for roughly 6 to 11 cycles. Using its own MiXCR run on the 5' RACE reads, TCRdb lists one record per CDR3 protein. The sample consists of under 1,000,000 distinct CDR3 sequences, more than 35% of them appearing once. The chain couples TRBV27 to TRBJ2-1; 8 bases agree with TRBD2. This receptor was obtained from a man aged 80 or over in good health. The sequenced sample consisted of blood. The CDR3 sequence is CASSTNGGADRHNEQFF. CDR3 DNA: TGTGCCAGCAGCACCAACGGGGGGGCCGATAGGCACAATGAGCAGTTCTTC.